Presented here are 30 T cell receptor beta chains from one specimen sequenced in a study of blood T cell repertoires in COVID-19 (TCRdb year 2020). The library was generated by the immunoSEQ multiplex PCR assay. In TCRdb, the immuneACCESS table is reduced to in-frame sequences with V and J assigned. These tables do not hold every clone; where another copy was compared, an unresolved V gene accounts for under half, and the others remain unexplained. The sample table lists around 320,000 clones, around nine tenths of them with a count of one. The top ten clonotypes cover 2.5% to 3% of the sample. The source material was PBMCs or T cells enriched from blood (not recorded which). The source of these receptors is a woman aged 50 to 60 who had been exposed to COVID-19.

V and J are TRBV3-1 (or the pseudogene TRBV3-2) and TRBJ2-7; 8 bases map to TRBD2. Germline assignment: CDR1 LGHDT and CDR2 YNNKEL (reference sequence). The CDR3 contains 14 residues. Losses at the gene ends were 4 bases for V and 6 bases for J; bases not matched to a gene: 8. In nucleotides, the CDR3 is TGTGCCAGCAGCCCGGGCGGGGGGCCCCTCGAGCAGTACTTC. Translation gives CASSPGGGPLEQYF.

The genes are TRBV10-3 and TRBJ2-3; tentatively, D is TRBD1 (5 bases). Germline V CDR1 and CDR2: ENHRY, SYGVKD. Between the trimmed V and J ends, which lost 10 bases and 6 bases, there was a span of 14 bases. CDR3 length equals 12 residues. CDR3 DNA: TGTGCCACCCGCCGCCAGGGTGATACGCAGTATTTT. This translates into CATRRQGDTQYF.

This chain links TRBV21-1 with TRBJ1-1; TRBD1 is the table's D call, not checked against the DNA. TRBV21-1 is a documented pseudogene. This CDR3 spans 11 amino acids. CDR3 sequence reads: CASPGGLGSGF. CDR3 in DNA: TGTGCCAGCCCAGGGGGACTTGGATCCGGGTTT.

The V gene is TRBV30, the J gene TRBJ2-5, with 9 bases fitting TRBD2. CDR1 and CDR2 (germline): GTSNPN, SVGIG (reference sequence). V lost 0 bases and J lost 2; bases outside the gene matches: 7. The CDR3 is 16 amino acids. The CDR3 DNA reads as TGTGCCTGGAGTGTATGGGCTAGCGGGGCTCAAGAGACCCAGTACTTC. It specifies CAWSVWASGAQETQYF.

This clone appeared a single time. CDR3 sequence reads: CASSPDKVAGELFF. The CDR3 DNA sequence: TGTGCCAGTAGCCCGGACAAGGTAGCCGGGGAGCTGTTTTTT. The genes are TRBV19 and TRBJ2-2, with D perhaps TRBD1 (5 bases). Germline values: CDR1 LNHDA, CDR2 SQIVND (reference sequence). The CDR3 runs to 14 residues. V lost 6 bases, J lost 6 bases, and 14 bases lay in between.

This chain joins TRBV7-9 and TRBJ2-4; possible D gene TRBD2, 5 bases. This CDR3 is 13 amino acids long. Between the trimmed V and J ends, which lost 1 base and 8 bases, there was a span of 9 bases. CDR1 and CDR2 (germline): SEHNR, FQNEAQ (reference sequence). The chain's CDR3 is CASSLVQADIQYF. The CDR3 region has the DNA TGTGCCAGCAGCTTAGTTCAAGCGGACATTCAGTACTTC.

The chain joins TRBV5-6 to TRBJ1-3; 7 positions match TRBD1. CDR1 and CDR2 from the germline V gene are SGHDT and YYEEEE. The CDR3 consists of 15 residues. After removal of 4 bases from V and 0 bases from J, the junction contained 4 bases not matched to a gene. The CDR3 reads CASSLGTVSGNTIYF. The CDR3 DNA reads TGTGCCAGCAGCCTTGGGACAGTCTCTGGAAACACCATATATTTT.

The chain is built from TRBV5-1 and TRBJ1-2; 8 nucleotides agree with TRBD1. Germline V gives CDR1 SGHRS, CDR2 YFSETQ. The CDR3 contains 14 residues. The V and J ends lost 5 bases and 5 bases, in that order; junction bases with no gene match: 8. CDR3 amino acids: CASRDTGGWYGYTF. The CDR3 DNA follows: TGCGCCAGCAGGGACACAGGGGGATGGTATGGCTACACCTTC.

The chain joins TRBV7-9 to TRBJ1-1; 9 bases fit TRBD1. The V gene end was trimmed by 7 bases and the J gene end by 2 bases; junction bases not matched to a gene: 5. The CDR3 runs to 14 residues. Germline loops: CDR1 SEHNR, CDR2 FQNEAQ (reference sequence). The CDR3 DNA follows: TGTGCCAGCAACCAACAGGGGGCTAACACTGAAGCTTTCTTT. It is translated as CASNQQGANTEAFF.

The rearrangement uses TRBV3-1 (or the pseudogene TRBV3-2) and TRBJ2-1; D is unclear. The germline V and J ends were trimmed by 3 bases and 7 bases, with 7 bases remaining between them. Germline loops: CDR1 LGHDT, CDR2 YNNKEL (reference sequence). This CDR3 contains 12 residues. CDR3 DNA: TGTGCCAGCAGCCATTCTATGAATGAGCAGTTCTTC. The encoded protein is CASSHSMNEQFF.

The V and J genes are TRBV28 and TRBJ2-7; D possibly corresponds to TRBD2 (6 bases). The germline V and J ends were trimmed by 7 bases and 4 bases, with 20 bases remaining between them. Germline values: CDR1 MDHEN, CDR2 SYDVKM. CDR3 length: 15 residues. The CDR3 sequence is CASTPGGDWRYEQYF. The CDR3 DNA sequence: TGTGCCAGCACCCCTGGCGGGGATTGGCGGTACGAGCAGTACTTC.

The rearrangement uses TRBV6-5 and TRBJ2-1, with 11 bases matching TRBD2. V shed 0 bases, J shed 8 bases, and the junction held 6 bases outside the gene matches. The CDR3 has 16 amino acids. Per the germline V gene, CDR1 is MNHEY and CDR2 is SVGAGI. In nucleotides, the CDR3 is TGTGCCAGCAGTTACTCGAAGTTAGCGGGGGGGCATGAGCAGTTCTTC. The encoded protein is CASSYSKLAGGHEQFF.

This chain joins TRBV19 and TRBJ1-5; 8 positions agree with TRBD1. Germline V gene lookup returns CDR1 LNHDA and CDR2 SQIVND (reference sequence). J lost 0 bases, V lost 3 bases, and 10 bases had no gene match. This CDR3 spans 18 amino acids. The CDR3 region is CASSIGTGRFYSNQPQHF. The CDR3 nucleotides read TGTGCCAGTAGTATCGGGACAGGACGATTCTATAGCAATCAGCCCCAGCATTTT.

The V gene is TRBV5-1, the J gene TRBJ2-3; 14 bases map to TRBD2. The CDR3 extends over 16 amino acids. Germline V gene sequence: CDR1 SGHRS, CDR2 YFSETQ. V shed 4 bases, J shed 9 bases, and the junction held 10 bases outside the gene matches. CDR3 sequence reads: CASSVGTSGGTRTQYF. The CDR3 DNA sequence: TGCGCCAGCAGCGTGGGGACTAGCGGGGGAACGAGGACGCAGTATTTT.

The chain carries TRBV5-1 and TRBJ2-7, with 10 bases aligning to TRBD1. The CDR3 is 14 amino acids. Unmatched junction bases numbered 0, after V lost 3 bases and J lost 0 bases. Germline V gives CDR1 SGHRS, CDR2 YFSETQ. The CDR3 nucleotides are TGCGCCAGCAGCTGGACAGGGGGCTCCTACGAGCAGTACTTC. Amino acid sequence: CASSWTGGSYEQYF.

The V and J genes are TRBV3-1 (or the pseudogene TRBV3-2) and TRBJ2-3; D uncertain. This CDR3 contains 13 residues. In germline, CDR1 is LGHDT, CDR2 YNNKEL (reference sequence). V was pared by 0 bases and J by 4 bases, with 5 bases between. For the CDR3, the DNA is TGTGCCAGCAGCCAAGATCTTCCAGATACGCAGTATTTT. Amino acids: CASSQDLPDTQYF.

The CDR3 DNA reads TGTGCCAGCAGGCCGGGGACAGGGGCCGGAAACACCATATATTTT. Its protein product is CASRPGTGAGNTIYF. V and J are TRBV5-5 and TRBJ1-3; 10 bases line up with TRBD1. There are 15 residues in the CDR3. With 5 bases clipped from V and 4 bases from J, the junction kept 6 bases outside the gene matches. Germline V gives CDR1 SGHKS, CDR2 YYEKEE (reference sequence).

V is TRBV18 and J is TRBJ2-1, with 12 bases fitting TRBD2. The CDR3 length is 17 residues. V shed 1 base and J 5 bases; nucleotides not matched to a gene: 6. Looked up from germline, CDR1 is KGHSH and CDR2 is LQKENI. The CDR3 loop is CASSPQLAGGRNNEQFF. CDR3 DNA sequence: TGTGCCAGCTCACCACAGCTAGCGGGGGGGCGCAACAATGAGCAGTTCTTC.

This chain uses TRBV6-1 with TRBJ2-2; D not certain. The germline V and J ends were trimmed by 4 bases and 6 bases, with 18 bases remaining between them. Germline V gene sequence: CDR1 MNHNS, CDR2 SASEGT. This CDR3 has 16 amino acids. The CDR3 here is CASSGRGSFRAGELFF. The CDR3, as DNA: TGTGCCAGCAGTGGCCGTGGTTCGTTTCGCGCCGGGGAGCTGTTTTTT.

The chain couples TRBV2 to TRBJ2-1; D may be TRBD1 (5 bases). Germline CDR1 SNHLY, CDR2 FYNNEI. The CDR3 consists of 15 residues. V lost 4 bases, J lost 0 bases, and 10 bases lay in between. The CDR3 bases are TGTGCCAGCAGTGGAGGAAGGGGCTCCTACAATGAGCAGTTCTTC. It is translated as CASSGGRGSYNEQFF. The full variable domain, completed using reference TRBV2 and TRBJ2-1, is EPEVTQTPSHQVTQMGQEVILRCVPISNHLYFYWYRQILGQKVEFLVSFYNNEISEKSEIFDDQFSVERPDGSNFTLKIRSTKLEDSAMYFCASSGGRGSYNEQFFGPGTRLTVL.

V and J are TRBV5-5 and TRBJ2-1; D remains unclear. CDR3 length: 14 residues. Trimming shortened V by 0 bases and J by 2 bases, and 6 bases separated the two germline ends. Per germline, CDR1 SGHKS and CDR2 YYEKEE (reference sequence). The chain's CDR3 is CASSLGSAYNEQFF. The CDR3 coding sequence is TGTGCCAGCAGCTTGGGGTCAGCCTACAATGAGCAGTTCTTC.

V and J are TRBV28 and TRBJ1-6; D might be TRBD1 (5 bases). The V and J ends lost 2 bases and 8 bases respectively, with 13 bases between them. The CDR3 has 15 residues. Germline V gives CDR1 MDHEN, CDR2 SYDVKM. Here the CDR3 reads CASSLKFVGHSPLHF. The CDR3, as DNA: TGTGCCAGCAGTTTAAAGTTCGTGGGGCATTCACCCCTCCACTTT.

The sample holds one count of this clone. This sequence joins TRBV7-6 and TRBJ2-3, with a tentative D call TRBD1 (5 bases). Trimming removed 5 bases at V and 7 bases at J, with 13 bases between. Germline V CDR1 and CDR2: SGHVS, FNYEAQ. The CDR3 is 13 amino acids. The CDR3 DNA sequence: TGTGCCAGCAGCGGGGCAGATCGATATACGCAGTATTTT. It codes for CASSGADRYTQYF.

J is TRBJ1-3 and V is TRBV6-5, with D possibly TRBD1 on 5 matching bases. CDR3 length: 14 residues. The V end was cut by 7 bases, the J end by 0 bases, with 10 bases between. Germline V gives CDR1 MNHEY, CDR2 SVGAGI. The CDR3 bases are TGTGCCAGCACCGAGGACAACTCTGGAAACACCATATATTTT. Its protein product is CASTEDNSGNTIYF.

The chain has TRBV28 and TRBJ1-5; D might be TRBD1 (6 bases). Germline V CDR1 and CDR2: MDHEN, SYDVKM. Trimming stripped 5 bases from V and 1 base from J, with 18 bases between. This CDR3 has 17 amino acids. CDR3 loop: CASSAPRGGRSNQPQHF. The DNA for the CDR3 is TGTGCCAGCAGTGCCCCACGAGGGGGAAGGAGCAATCAGCCCCAGCATTTT.

The V gene is TRBV24-1, the J gene TRBJ2-1; 13 bases map to TRBD2. CDR3 length: 13 amino acids. After removal of 5 bases from V and 9 bases from J, the junction contained 0 bases not matched to a gene. CDR1 KGHDR and CDR2 SFDVKD come from the germline V gene. DNA for the CDR3: TGTGCCACCAGTGGACTAGCGGGGGGTGAGCAGTTCTTC. Its protein is CATSGLAGGEQFF.

V gene TRBV11-1 combines with J gene TRBJ1-6, with 10 nucleotides matching TRBD1. The CDR3 totals 15 residues. V lost 5 bases to trimming and J lost 5 bases; unmatched junction nucleotides: 3. CDR1 is SGHAT, CDR2 FQDESV, per germline (reference sequence). CDR3 in amino acids: CASSKGTGDNSPLHF. The CDR3, as DNA: TGTGCCAGCAGCAAGGGGACAGGGGATAATTCACCCCTCCACTTT.

The rearrangement joins TRBV4-1 to TRBJ1-2; 8 bases line up with TRBD1. The CDR3 consists of 17 residues. V dropped 0 bases and J dropped 7; count of bases not matched to a gene: 13. Per the germline V gene, CDR1 is MGHRA and CDR2 is YSYEKL. The CDR3 region is CASSQDRGFTGGVGYTF. For the CDR3, the DNA is TGCGCCAGCAGCCAAGATCGGGGGTTTACAGGGGGAGTTGGCTACACCTTC.

Only a few counts were recorded for this clone. The chain joins TRBV7-2 to TRBJ2-7, with 7 bases aligning to TRBD1. CDR1 and CDR2 from the germline V gene are SGHTA and FQGNSA. V shed 1 base, J shed 3 bases, and the junction held 6 bases outside the gene matches. The length of the CDR3 is 15 residues. In DNA, the CDR3 is TGTGCCAGCAGCTTAGGTCTACAGGGGATCTACGAGCAGTACTTC. Residues: CASSLGLQGIYEQYF.

The rearrangement uses TRBV4-1 and TRBJ1-5; D is unclear. The V end was cut by 0 bases, the J end by 3 bases, with 9 bases between. The CDR3 has 15 residues. The germline gives CDR1 MGHRA, CDR2 YSYEKL. DNA for the CDR3: TGCGCCAGCAGCCAAGATACTGGGCCCAATCAGCCCCAGCATTTT. This encodes CASSQDTGPNQPQHF.